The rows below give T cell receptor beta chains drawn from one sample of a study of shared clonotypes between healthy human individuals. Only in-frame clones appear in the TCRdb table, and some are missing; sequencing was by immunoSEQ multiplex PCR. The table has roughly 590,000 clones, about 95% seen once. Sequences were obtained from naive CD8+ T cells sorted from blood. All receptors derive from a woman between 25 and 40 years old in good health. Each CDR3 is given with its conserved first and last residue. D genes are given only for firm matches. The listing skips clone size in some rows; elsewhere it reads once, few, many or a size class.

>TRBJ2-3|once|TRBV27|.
TGTGCCAGCAGTTTAGCTATGGGGAGTAGCACAGATACGCAGTATTTT
CASSLAMGSSTDTQYF
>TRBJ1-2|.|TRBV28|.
TGTGCCAGCAGTCCCCTACCCTACAGGGATTTCTATGGCTACACCTTC
CASSPLPYRDFYGYTF
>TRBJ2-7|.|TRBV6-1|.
TGTGCCAGCAGTGAAGGGGGGGATCAGGTCTACGAGCAGTACTTC
CASSEGGDQVYEQYF
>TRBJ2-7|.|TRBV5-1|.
TGCGCCATTCACGACGAGCAGTACTTC
CAIHDEQYF
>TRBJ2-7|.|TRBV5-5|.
TGTGCCAGCAGCCCCTCATCGACAGACTACGAGCAGTACTTC
CASSPSSTDYEQYF
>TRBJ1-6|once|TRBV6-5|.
TGTGCCAGCTCCCCGGGCGGTTCACCCCTCCACTTT
CASSPGGSPLHF
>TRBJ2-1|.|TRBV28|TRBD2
TGTGCCAGCAGCCCAGCGGGGCCCCTGGAGCAGTTCTTC
CASSPAGPLEQFF
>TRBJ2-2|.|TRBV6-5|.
TGTGCCAGCAGTTACTCGGGGGAGTCCGGGGAGCTGTTTTTT
CASSYSGESGELFF
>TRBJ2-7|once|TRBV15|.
TGTGCCACCAGTCGTAGGGGAGCAGGTTACTACGAGCAGTACTTC
CATSRRGAGYYEQYF
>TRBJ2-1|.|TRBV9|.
TGTGCCAGCAGCGCTGGACAGAACTACGGAGGGTACAATGAGCAGTTCTTC
CASSAGQNYGGYNEQFF
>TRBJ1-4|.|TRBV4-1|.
TGCGCCAGCAGCCAAGCAAATGTGGGGGAAAAACTGTTTTTT
CASSQANVGEKLFF
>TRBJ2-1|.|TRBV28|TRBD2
TGTGCCAGTAAGAAAGCGGGAGAAGACGATGAGCAGTTCTTC
CASKKAGEDDEQFF
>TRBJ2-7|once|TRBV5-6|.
TGTGCCAGCAGTTCTAGCGTGTACGAGCAGTACTTC
CASSSSVYEQYF
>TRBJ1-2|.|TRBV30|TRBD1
TGTGCCTGGAGTTATACAGGGGGCATCTATGGCTACACCTTC
CAWSYTGGIYGYTF
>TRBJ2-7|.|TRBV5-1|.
TGCGCCAGCCGATCAGGGGGGTACGAGCAGTACTTC
CASRSGGYEQYF
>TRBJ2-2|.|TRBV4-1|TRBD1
TGCGCCAGCAGCCAAGGGGGCCGGGACAGGGGACTTCCGAACACCGGGGAGCTGTTTTTT
CASSQGGRDRGLPNTGELFF
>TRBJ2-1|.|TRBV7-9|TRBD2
TGTGCCAGCAGGGGAACCACTAGCGGGAGGGTTGTGGCGTACAATGAGCAGTTCTTC
CASRGTTSGRVVAYNEQFF
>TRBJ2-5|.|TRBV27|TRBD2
TGTGCCAGCAGTTTATCGTTTCTAGCGGGAGCGGAGACCCAGTACTTC
CASSLSFLAGAETQYF
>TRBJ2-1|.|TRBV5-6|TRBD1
TGTGCCAGCAGCGCCCGGGACAGCCCGAACAATGAGCAGTTCTTC
CASSARDSPNNEQFF
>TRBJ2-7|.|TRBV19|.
TGTGCCAGTAGTATGGGTAGGCATTTCGGCTACGAGCAGTACTTC
CASSMGRHFGYEQYF
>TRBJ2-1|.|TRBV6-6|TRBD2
TGTGCCAGCAGTTACTCGAGCGGGAGGGCCGGGAATGAGCAGTTCTTC
CASSYSSGRAGNEQFF
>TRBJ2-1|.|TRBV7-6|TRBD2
TGTGCCAGCAGCGCGACTAGCGGGAGGGACAATGAGCAGTTCTTC
CASSATSGRDNEQFF
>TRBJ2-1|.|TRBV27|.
TGTGCCAGCAGACCAAGTTCTAGCGTTGCCTACAATGAGCAGTTCTTC
CASRPSSSVAYNEQFF
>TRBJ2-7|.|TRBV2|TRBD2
TGTGCCAGCAGTGCAGGGACTAGCTCCGAGCAGTACTTC
CASSAGTSSEQYF
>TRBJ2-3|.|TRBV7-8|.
TGTGCCAGCAGCTTACCCCCCGCAGGCGCGGCGCAGTATTTT
CASSLPPAGAAQYF
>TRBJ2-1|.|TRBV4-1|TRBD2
TGCGCCAGCAGCCCAGGACTAGCGAGCGATGAGCAGTTCTTC
CASSPGLASDEQFF
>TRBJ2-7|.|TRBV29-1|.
TGCAGCGTTGAAGAAGGGGGAACCTACGAGCAGTACTTC
CSVEEGGTYEQYF